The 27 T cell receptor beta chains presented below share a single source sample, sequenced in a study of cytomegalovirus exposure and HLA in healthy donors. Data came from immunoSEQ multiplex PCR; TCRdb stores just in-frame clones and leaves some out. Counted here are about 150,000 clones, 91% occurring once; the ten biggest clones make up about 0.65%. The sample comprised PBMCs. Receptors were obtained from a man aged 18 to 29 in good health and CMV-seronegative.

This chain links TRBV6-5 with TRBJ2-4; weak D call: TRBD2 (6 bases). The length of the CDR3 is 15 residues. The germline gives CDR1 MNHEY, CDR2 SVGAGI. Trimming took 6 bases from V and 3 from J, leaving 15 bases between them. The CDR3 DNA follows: TGTGCCAGCAGGAATCTAGCGAGAAACAAAAACATTCAGTACTTC. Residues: CASRNLARNKNIQYF.

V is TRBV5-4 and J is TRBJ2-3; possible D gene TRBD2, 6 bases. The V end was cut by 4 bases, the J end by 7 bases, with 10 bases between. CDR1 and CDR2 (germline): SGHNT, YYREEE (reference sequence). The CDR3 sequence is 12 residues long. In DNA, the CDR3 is TGTGCCAGCAGCCGGGACTCAAATACGCAGTATTTT. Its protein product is CASSRDSNTQYF. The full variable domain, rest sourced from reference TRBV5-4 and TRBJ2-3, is ETGVTQSPTHLIKTRGQQVTLRCSSQSGHNTVSWYQQALGQGPQFIFQYYREEENGRGNFPPRFSGLQFPNYSSELNVNALELDDSALYLCASSRDSNTQYFGPGTRLTVL.

This CDR3 reads CACPSTGVEAFF. The CDR3 DNA reads as TGTGCCTGTCCAAGTACAGGCGTCGAAGCTTTCTTT. The chain is built from TRBV30 and TRBJ1-1; D might be TRBD1 (5 bases). With 6 bases removed from V and 8 bases from J, the gap between germline ends came to 16 bases. The germline gives CDR1 GTSNPN, CDR2 SVGIG (reference sequence). This CDR3 region has 12 residues.

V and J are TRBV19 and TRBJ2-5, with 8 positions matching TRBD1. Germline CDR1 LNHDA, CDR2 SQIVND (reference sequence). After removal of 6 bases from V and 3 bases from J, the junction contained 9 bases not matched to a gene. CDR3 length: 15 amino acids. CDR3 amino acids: CASSDPGQGEETQYF. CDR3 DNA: TGTGCCAGTAGCGATCCAGGACAGGGCGAAGAGACCCAGTACTTC. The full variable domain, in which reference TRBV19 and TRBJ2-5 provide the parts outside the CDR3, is DGGITQSPKYLFRKEGQNVTLSCEQNLNHDAMYWYRQDPGQGLRLIYYSQIVNDFQKGDIAEGYSVSREKKESFPLTVTSAQKNPTAFYLCASSDPGQGEETQYFGPGTRLLVL.

CDR3: CASSSLVQGAPTGELFF. CDR3 in DNA: TGCGCCAGCAGCTCCTTGGTCCAGGGGGCCCCCACCGGGGAGCTGTTTTTT. This chain links TRBV5-1 with TRBJ2-2; 8 bases map to TRBD1. The V segment lost 3 bases and the J segment 4 bases; nucleotides outside the gene matches: 11. Germline assignment: CDR1 SGHRS and CDR2 YFSETQ. This CDR3 has 17 amino acids.

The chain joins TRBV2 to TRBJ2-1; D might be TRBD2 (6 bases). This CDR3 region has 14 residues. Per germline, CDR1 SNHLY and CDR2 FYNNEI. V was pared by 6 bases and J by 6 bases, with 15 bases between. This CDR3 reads CASSDRDFSNEQFF. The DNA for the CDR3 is TGTGCCAGCAGCGACCGGGACTTCAGCAATGAGCAGTTCTTC.

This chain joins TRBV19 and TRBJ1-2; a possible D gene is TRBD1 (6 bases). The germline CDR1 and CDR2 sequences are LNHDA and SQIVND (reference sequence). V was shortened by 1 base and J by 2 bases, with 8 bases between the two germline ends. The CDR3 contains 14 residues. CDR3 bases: TGTGCCAGTAGTATAGTGGGGGCCAACTATGGCTACACCTTC. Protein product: CASSIVGANYGYTF. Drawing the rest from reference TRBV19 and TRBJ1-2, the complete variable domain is DGGITQSPKYLFRKEGQNVTLSCEQNLNHDAMYWYRQDPGQGLRLIYYSQIVNDFQKGDIAEGYSVSREKKESFPLTVTSAQKNPTAFYLCASSIVGANYGYTFGSGTRLTVV.

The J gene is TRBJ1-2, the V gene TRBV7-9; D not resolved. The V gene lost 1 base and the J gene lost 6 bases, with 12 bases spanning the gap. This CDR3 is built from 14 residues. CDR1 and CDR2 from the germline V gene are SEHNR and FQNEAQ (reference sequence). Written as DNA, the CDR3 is TGTGCCAGCAGCTTAGGAGATCGAGGGCATGGCTACACCTTC. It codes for CASSLGDRGHGYTF.

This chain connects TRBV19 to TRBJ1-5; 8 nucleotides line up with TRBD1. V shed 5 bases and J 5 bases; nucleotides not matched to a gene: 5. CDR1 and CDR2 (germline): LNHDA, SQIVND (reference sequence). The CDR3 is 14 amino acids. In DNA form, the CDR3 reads TGTGCCAGTAGTCAGACAGGGGACTATCAGCCCCAGCATTTT. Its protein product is CASSQTGDYQPQHF. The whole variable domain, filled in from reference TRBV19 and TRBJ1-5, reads DGGITQSPKYLFRKEGQNVTLSCEQNLNHDAMYWYRQDPGQGLRLIYYSQIVNDFQKGDIAEGYSVSREKKESFPLTVTSAQKNPTAFYLCASSQTGDYQPQHFGDGTRLSIL.

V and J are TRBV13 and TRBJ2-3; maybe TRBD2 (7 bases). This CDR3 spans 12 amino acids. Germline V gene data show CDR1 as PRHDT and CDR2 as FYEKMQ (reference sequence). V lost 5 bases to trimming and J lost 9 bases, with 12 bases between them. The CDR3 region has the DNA TGTGCCAGCAGCCTGGGGGGGCCGACGCAGTATTTT. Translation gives CASSLGGPTQYF.

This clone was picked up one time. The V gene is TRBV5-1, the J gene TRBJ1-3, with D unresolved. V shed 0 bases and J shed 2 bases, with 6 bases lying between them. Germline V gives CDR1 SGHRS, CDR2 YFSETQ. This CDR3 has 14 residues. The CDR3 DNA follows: TGCGCCAGCAGCTTGGGCAGGACTGGAAACACCATATATTTT. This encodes CASSLGRTGNTIYF.

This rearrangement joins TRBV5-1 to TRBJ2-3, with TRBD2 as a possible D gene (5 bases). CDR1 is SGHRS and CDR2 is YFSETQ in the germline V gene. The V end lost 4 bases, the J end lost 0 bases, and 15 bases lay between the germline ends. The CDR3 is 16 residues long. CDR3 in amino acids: CASSNGLSASTDTQYF. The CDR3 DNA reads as TGCGCCAGCAGCAACGGACTGTCTGCTAGCACAGATACGCAGTATTTT.

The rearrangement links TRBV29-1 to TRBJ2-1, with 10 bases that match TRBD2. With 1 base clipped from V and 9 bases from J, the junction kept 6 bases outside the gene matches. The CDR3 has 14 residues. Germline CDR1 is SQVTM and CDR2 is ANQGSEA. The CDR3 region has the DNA TGCAGCGTTGAAGGCCTAGCGGGAGTGGGTGAGCAGTTCTTC. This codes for CSVEGLAGVGEQFF.

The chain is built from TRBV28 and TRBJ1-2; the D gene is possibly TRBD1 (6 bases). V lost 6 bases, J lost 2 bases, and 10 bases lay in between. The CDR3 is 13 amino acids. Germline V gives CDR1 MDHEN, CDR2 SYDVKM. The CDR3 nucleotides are TGTGCCAGCAGCTCGGGACAAAACTATGGCTACACCTTC. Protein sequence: CASSSGQNYGYTF.

The CDR3 region is CASRFISGSYNEQFF. DNA of the CDR3: TGTGCCAGCAGATTCATCAGCGGGTCCTACAATGAGCAGTTCTTC. The gene calls are TRBV6-5 and TRBJ2-1; weak D call: TRBD2 (6 bases). The CDR3 totals 15 residues. Germline V CDR1 and CDR2: MNHEY, SVGAGI. Trimming took 6 bases from V and 1 from J, leaving 13 bases between them.

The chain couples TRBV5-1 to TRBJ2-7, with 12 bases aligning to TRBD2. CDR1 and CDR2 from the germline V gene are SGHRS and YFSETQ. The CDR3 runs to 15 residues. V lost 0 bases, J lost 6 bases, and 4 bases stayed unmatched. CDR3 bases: TGCGCCAGCAGCTTGGACCCGACTAGCGGGAGCGAGCAGTACGTC. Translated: CASSLDPTSGSEQYV.

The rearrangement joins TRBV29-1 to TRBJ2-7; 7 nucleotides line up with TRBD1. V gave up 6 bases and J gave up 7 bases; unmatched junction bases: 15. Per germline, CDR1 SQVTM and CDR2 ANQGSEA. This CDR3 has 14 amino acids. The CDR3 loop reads CSVRGSAGGWEQYF. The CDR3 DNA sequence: TGCAGCGTGCGAGGATCAGCAGGGGGTTGGGAGCAGTACTTC.

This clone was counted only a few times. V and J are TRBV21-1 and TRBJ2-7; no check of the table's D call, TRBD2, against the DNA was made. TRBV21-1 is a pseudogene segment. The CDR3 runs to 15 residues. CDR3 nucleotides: TGTGCCAGCAGCAATCTGACTAGCGGGGCCCTAAAGCAGTACGTC. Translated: CASSNLTSGALKQYV.

The CDR3 reads CSVGSGQGYEQFF. The CDR3 coding sequence is TGCAGCGTTGGTTCGGGACAGGGATATGAGCAGTTCTTC. The chain has TRBV29-1 and TRBJ2-1; 9 bases are shared with TRBD1. Germline CDR1 reads SQVTM; CDR2 reads ANQGSEA. The CDR3 sequence is 13 residues long. J gave up 8 bases and V 4 bases, and 6 bases lay outside the gene matches.

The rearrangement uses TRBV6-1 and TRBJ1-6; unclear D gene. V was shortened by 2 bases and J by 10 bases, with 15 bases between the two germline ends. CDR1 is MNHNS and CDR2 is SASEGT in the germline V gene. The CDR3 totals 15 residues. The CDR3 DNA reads TGTGCCAGCAGTGAACGGGGAGGAGGAAGGTCACCCCTCCACTTT. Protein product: CASSERGGGRSPLHF.

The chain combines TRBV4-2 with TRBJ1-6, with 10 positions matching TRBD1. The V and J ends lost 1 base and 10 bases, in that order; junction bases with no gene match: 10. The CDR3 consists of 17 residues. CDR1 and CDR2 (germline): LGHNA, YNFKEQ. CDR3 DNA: TGTGCCAGCAGCCAAGTAGGACAGGGGGGATTTTTGTCACCCCTCCACTTT. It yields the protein CASSQVGQGGFLSPLHF.

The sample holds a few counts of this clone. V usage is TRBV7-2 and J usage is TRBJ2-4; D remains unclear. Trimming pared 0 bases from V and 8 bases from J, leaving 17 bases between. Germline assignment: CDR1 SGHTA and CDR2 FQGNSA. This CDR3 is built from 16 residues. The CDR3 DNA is TGTGCCAGCAGCTTAGCACCCTCGACCGTCGGGTACATTCAGTACTTC. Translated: CASSLAPSTVGYIQYF. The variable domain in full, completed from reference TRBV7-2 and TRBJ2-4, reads GAGVSQSPSNKVTEKGKDVELRCDPISGHTALYWYRQSLGQGLEFLIYFQGNSAPDKSGLPSDRFSAERTGGSVSTLTIQRTQQEDSAVYLCASSLAPSTVGYIQYFGAGTRLSVL.

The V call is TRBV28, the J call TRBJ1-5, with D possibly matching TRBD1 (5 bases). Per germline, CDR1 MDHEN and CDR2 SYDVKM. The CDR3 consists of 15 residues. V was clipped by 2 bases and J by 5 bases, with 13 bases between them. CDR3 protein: CASSLVRGFDQPQHF. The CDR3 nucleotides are TGTGCCAGCAGTTTAGTGCGGGGGTTCGATCAGCCCCAGCATTTT.

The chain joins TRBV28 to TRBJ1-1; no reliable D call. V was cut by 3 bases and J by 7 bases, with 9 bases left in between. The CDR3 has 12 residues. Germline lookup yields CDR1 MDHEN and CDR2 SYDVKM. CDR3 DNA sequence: TGTGCCAGCAGTTTGACACGGATTGAAGCTTTCTTT. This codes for CASSLTRIEAFF.

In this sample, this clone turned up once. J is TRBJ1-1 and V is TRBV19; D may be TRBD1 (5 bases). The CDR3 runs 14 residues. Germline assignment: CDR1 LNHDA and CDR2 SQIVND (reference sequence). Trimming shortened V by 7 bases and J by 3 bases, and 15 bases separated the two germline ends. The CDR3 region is CASTDGGADTEAFF. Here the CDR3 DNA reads TGTGCCAGTACCGACGGAGGGGCCGACACTGAAGCTTTCTTT.

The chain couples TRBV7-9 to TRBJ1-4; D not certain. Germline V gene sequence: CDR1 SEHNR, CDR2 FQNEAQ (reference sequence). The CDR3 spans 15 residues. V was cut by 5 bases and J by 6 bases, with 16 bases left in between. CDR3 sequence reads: CASSPGRVKDEKLFF. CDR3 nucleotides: TGTGCCAGCAGCCCCGGGAGGGTAAAGGATGAAAAACTGTTTTTT.

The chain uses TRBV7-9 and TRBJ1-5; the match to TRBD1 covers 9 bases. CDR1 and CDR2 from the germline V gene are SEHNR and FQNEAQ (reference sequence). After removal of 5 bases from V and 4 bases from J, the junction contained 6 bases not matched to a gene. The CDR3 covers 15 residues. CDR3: CASSPRGTGNQPQHF. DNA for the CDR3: TGTGCCAGCAGCCCCCGAGGGACAGGGAATCAGCCCCAGCATTTT.